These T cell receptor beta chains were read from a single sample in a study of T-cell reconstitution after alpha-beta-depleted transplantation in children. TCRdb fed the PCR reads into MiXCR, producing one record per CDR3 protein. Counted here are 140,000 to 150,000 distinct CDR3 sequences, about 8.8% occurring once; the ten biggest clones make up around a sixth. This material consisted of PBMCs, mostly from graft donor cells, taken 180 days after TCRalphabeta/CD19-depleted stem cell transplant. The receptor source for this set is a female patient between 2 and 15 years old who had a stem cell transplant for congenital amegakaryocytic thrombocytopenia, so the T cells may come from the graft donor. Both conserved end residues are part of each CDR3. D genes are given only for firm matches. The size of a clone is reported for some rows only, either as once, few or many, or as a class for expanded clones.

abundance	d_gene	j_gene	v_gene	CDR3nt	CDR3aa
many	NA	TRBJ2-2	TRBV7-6	TGTGCCAGCAGCTTAGCGATCCGAGGCGGGGAGCTGTTTTTT	CASSLAIRGGELFF
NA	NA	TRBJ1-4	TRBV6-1	TGTGCCAGCAGTGAAGGAAGACAGCCACGAGAAAAACTGTTTTTT	CASSEGRQPREKLFF
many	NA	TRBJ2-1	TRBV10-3	TGTGCCATCAGACCGGACAGTCAAACTTACAATGAGCAGTTCTTC	CAIRPDSQTYNEQFF
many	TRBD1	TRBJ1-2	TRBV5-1	TGCGCCAGCAGGGAGGGACAGGATGGCTACACCTTC	CASREGQDGYTF
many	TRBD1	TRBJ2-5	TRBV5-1	TGCGCCAGCAGCAGAGGGACAGCCCAAGAGACCCAGTACTTC	CASSRGTAQETQYF
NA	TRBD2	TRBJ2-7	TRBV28	TGTGCCAGCAGTTTTCCGAATAGCGGGGGAGCCACCTACGAGCAGTACTTC	CASSFPNSGGATYEQYF
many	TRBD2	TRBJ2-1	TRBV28	TGTGCCAGCAGTTTTGGGACTAGGGGCAATGAGCAGTTCTTC	CASSFGTRGNEQFF
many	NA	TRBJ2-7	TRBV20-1	TGCAGTGCTAGAGGGGGGCCAGACAGATCCTACGAGCAGTACTTC	CSARGGPDRSYEQYF
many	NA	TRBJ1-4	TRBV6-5	TGTGCCAGCAGTTACCTTACAGGGTTTAATGAAAAACTGTTTTTT	CASSYLTGFNEKLFF
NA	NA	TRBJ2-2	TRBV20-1	TGCAGTGCTAGTGGGGGCACCACCACCGGGGAGCTGTTTTTT	CSASGGTTTGELFF
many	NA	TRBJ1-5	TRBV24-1	TGTGCCACCAGAAGACGGGCCAATCAGCCCCAGCATTTT	CATRRRANQPQHF
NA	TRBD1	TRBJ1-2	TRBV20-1	TGCAGGGCCCGAAGACTCGGACAGGGAACCTTTAACTATGGCTACACCTTC	CRARRLGQGTFNYGYTF
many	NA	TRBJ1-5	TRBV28	TGTGCCAGCAGTTTAGGGGCAATTAGATTAGATCAGCCCCAGCATTTT	CASSLGAIRLDQPQHF
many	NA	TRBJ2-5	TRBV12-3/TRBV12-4	TGTGCCAGCAGGAACAGGTACCAAGAGACCCAGTACTTC	CASRNRYQETQYF
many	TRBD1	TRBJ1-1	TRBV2	TGTGCCAGCAGCGCGACAGGGAAGGCTGAAGCTTTCTTT	CASSATGKAEAFF
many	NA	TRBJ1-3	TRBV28	TGTGCCAGCGGGGGACGGCTTGGAAACACCATATATTTT	CASGGRLGNTIYF
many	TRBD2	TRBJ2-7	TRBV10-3	TGTGCCATCAAGGCGACTAGCGGGGGAGATGAGCAGTACTTC	CAIKATSGGDEQYF
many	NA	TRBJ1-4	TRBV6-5	TGTGCCAGCGGGTGGGGCTTTGAAAAACTGTTTTTT	CASGWGFEKLFF
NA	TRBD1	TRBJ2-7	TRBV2	TGTGCCAGCACCGGACAGGGTGTGAGAGAGCAGTACTTC	CASTGQGVREQYF
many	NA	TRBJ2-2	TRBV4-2	TGTGCCAGCAGCCAAGATCGGCTAGCCGGGGAGCTGTTTTTT	CASSQDRLAGELFF
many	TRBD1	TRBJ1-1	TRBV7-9	TGTGCCAGCAGCTTTTCAGGACAGGCGGACACTGAAGCTTTCTTT	CASSFSGQADTEAFF
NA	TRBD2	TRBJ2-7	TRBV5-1	TGCGCCAGCAGCTTGGTGGGACTAGCGGCGTACGAGCAGTACTTC	CASSLVGLAAYEQYF
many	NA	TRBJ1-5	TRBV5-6	TGTGCCAGCATCAACATTAGGGACTTAGAGTTGAGCAATCAGCCCCAGCATTTT	CASINIRDLELSNQPQHF
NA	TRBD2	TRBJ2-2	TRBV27	TGTGCCAGCAGTGGGTCTAGCGGAGCGAACACCGGGGAGCTGTTTTTT	CASSGSSGANTGELFF
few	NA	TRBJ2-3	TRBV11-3	TGTGCCAGCAGCTTTTCCGGGCGGGATACGCAGTATTTT	CASSFSGRDTQYF
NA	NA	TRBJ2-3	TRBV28	TGTGCCAGCAGTTGGGTGACGGGCACAGATACGCAGTATTTT	CASSWVTGTDTQYF
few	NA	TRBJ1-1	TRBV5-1	TGCGCCAGCAGCTTCGAGCAGGGACCTATGAACACTGAAGCTTTCTTT	CASSFEQGPMNTEAFF
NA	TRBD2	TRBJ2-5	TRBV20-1	TGCAGTGCTAGAGCTGGGGGGACTAGCGGGGCACCGGGGGAGACCCAGTACTTC	CSARAGGTSGAPGETQYF
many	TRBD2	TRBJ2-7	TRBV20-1	TGCAGTGGCACTAGCGGGAGATCGTCCTACGAGCAGTACTTC	CSGTSGRSSYEQYF
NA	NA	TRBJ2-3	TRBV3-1	TGTGCCAGCAGCCAAAGGGGGCTAGCGGCGAGGGATACGCAGTATTTT	CASSQRGLAARDTQYF
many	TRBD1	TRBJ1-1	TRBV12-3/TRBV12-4	TGTGCCAGTCTGGACAGGGGGAACACTGAAGCTTTCTTT	CASLDRGNTEAFF
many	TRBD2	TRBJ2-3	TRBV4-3	TGCGCCAGCAGCCAAGAACCGGGACTAGGGACAGATACGCAGTATTTT	CASSQEPGLGTDTQYF
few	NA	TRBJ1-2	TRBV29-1	TGCAGCGCAAACCGGCACGGCTACACCTTC	CSANRHGYTF
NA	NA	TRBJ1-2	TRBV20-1	TGCAGTGCTAGCGGGGACGGAGCTAACTATGGCTACACCTTC	CSASGDGANYGYTF
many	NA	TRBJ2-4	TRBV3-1	TGTGCCAGCAGCCAAGAATGGATGGGGCAATCCAAAAACATTCAGTACTTC	CASSQEWMGQSKNIQYF
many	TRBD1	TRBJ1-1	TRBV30	TGTGCCTGGAGTCGTGGCAGGGGGTCTGAAGCTTTCTTT	CAWSRGRGSEAFF
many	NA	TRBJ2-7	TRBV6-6	TGTGCCAGCTTGGGTGACTACGAGCAGTACTTC	CASLGDYEQYF
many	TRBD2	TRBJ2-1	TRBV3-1	TGTGCCAGCAGCTTCACCTCGGGGGGCTACAATGAGCAGTTCTTC	CASSFTSGGYNEQFF
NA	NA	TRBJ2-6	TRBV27	TGTGCCAGCAGTCCTAAGTACCCTGGGGCCAACGTCCTGACTTTC	CASSPKYPGANVLTF
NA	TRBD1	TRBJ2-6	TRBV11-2	TGTGCCAGCAGCTTCGGACCGGACAGGGCTTTCACTGGGGCCAACGTCCTGACTTTC	CASSFGPDRAFTGANVLTF
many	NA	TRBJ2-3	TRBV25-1	TGTGCCAGCAGTTACCTAGGGCCAGATACGCAGTATTTT	CASSYLGPDTQYF
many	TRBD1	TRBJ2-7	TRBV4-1	TGCGCCAGCAGCGTGGGACAGGGGTATCGCGAGCAGTACTTC	CASSVGQGYREQYF
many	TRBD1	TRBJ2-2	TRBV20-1	TGCAGTGCTTCTAGGACAGGGTTTACCGGGGAGCTGTTTTTT	CSASRTGFTGELFF
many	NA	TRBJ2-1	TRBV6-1	TGTGCCAGCAGTGAACCTTATCCGGGAGACATTACCGATGAGCAGTTCTTC	CASSEPYPGDITDEQFF
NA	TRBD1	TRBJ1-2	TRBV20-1	TGCAGTGCTCGAGGGGACAGTACCCCCTATGGCTACACCTTC	CSARGDSTPYGYTF
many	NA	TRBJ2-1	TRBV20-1	TGCAGTGCCCTGTCAGAGAGCTCCTACAATGAGCAGTTCTTC	CSALSESSYNEQFF
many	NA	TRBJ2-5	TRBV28	TGTGCCAGCAGTTTAGGAGGCGGCGCTGGGACCCAGTACTTC	CASSLGGGAGTQYF
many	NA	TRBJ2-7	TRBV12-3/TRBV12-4	TGTGCCAGCAGCCCTGGGGGGAAAAGGGCTTACGAGCAGTACTTC	CASSPGGKRAYEQYF
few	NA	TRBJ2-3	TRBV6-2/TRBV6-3	TGTGCCACGCTACTAGCCCGGCCCAACACAGATACGCAGTATTTT	CATLLARPNTDTQYF
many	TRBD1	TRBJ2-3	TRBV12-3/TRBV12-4	TGTGCCAGCAGCTTTCGGACAGGGGGCACAGATACGCAGTATTTT	CASSFRTGGTDTQYF
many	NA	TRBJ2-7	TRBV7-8	TGTGCCAGCAGCTTAGCTCCCAGGCCGCAGTACTTC	CASSLAPRPQYF
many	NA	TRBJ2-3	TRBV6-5	TGTGCCAGCAGTTCTAGCCGTGATACGCAGTATTTT	CASSSSRDTQYF
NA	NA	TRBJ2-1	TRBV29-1	TGCAGCGTTGATGACCGCAATGAGCAGTTCTTC	CSVDDRNEQFF
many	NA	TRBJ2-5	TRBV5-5	TGTGCCAGCAGCTTGGGGGGCAGGGGCTGGACCCAAGAGACCCAGTACTTC	CASSLGGRGWTQETQYF
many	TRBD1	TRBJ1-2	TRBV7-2	TGTGCCAGCAGCACCAGGGGGGCTTATGGCTACACCTTC	CASSTRGAYGYTF
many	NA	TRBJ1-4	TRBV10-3	TGTGCCATCAGTGCCGGCGAGGAAAAACTGTTTTTT	CAISAGEEKLFF
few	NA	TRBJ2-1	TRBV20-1	TGCAGTGCTAGGGTCTTTGGGGGTAAAGACAATGAGCAGTTCTTC	CSARVFGGKDNEQFF
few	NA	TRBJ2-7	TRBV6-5	TGTGCCAGCAGAAACCCCCGGGCCCGCGAGCAGTACTTC	CASRNPRAREQYF
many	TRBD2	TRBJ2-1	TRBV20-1	TGCAGTGTTACGACTAGCGGGGCATCCGACAATGAGCAGTTCTTC	CSVTTSGASDNEQFF
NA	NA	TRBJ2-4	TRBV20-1	TGCAGTGCGGCCCCCTCGAGGGTGGGAGAACCAATAGCCAAAAACATTCAGTACTTC	CSAAPSRVGEPIAKNIQYF